The 29 T cell receptor beta chains reported below all come from one sample, sequenced in a study of PD-1 blockade in classical Hodgkin lymphoma. Using immunoSEQ multiplex PCR, the repertoire was profiled, and TCRdb retains in-frame clones only, with some absent. The sample yields approximately 51,000 clones, around 67% seen once. No patient escaped relapse after autologous stem cell transplantation, and brentuximab vedotin exposure varied. The sample consisted of peripheral blood mononuclear cells (PBMCs), taken before the second cycle of nivolumab. These TCRs come from a human donor with classical Hodgkin lymphoma.

This clone showed up just a few times. This chain uses TRBV7-9 with TRBJ2-2; TRBD1 matches at 9 bases. CDR1 SEHNR and CDR2 FQNEAQ come from the germline V gene (reference sequence). V lost 3 bases to trimming and J lost 6 bases; unmatched junction nucleotides: 8. This CDR3 is built from 16 residues. CDR3 loop: CASSLKGTGTSGELFF. Written as DNA, the CDR3 is TGTGCCAGCAGCTTGAAAGGGACAGGGACATCCGGGGAGCTGTTTTTT.

This clone has just one count. The rearrangement uses TRBV7-3 and TRBJ2-1, with D tentatively TRBD1 or TRBD2 (6 bases each). Per germline, CDR1 SGHTA and CDR2 FQGTGA. This CDR3 spans 15 amino acids. With 1 base removed from V and 9 bases from J, the gap between germline ends came to 16 bases. DNA of the CDR3: TGTGCCAGCAGCTTAAAGGGGGGCACACATGTTGAGCAGTTCTTC. Its translation is CASSLKGGTHVEQFF. Full variable domain (outside the CDR3, taken from reference TRBV7-3 and TRBJ2-1): GAGVSQTPSNKVTEKGKYVELRCDPISGHTALYWYRQSLGQGPEFLIYFQGTGAADDSGLPNDRFFAVRPEGSVSTLKIQRTERGDSAVYLCASSLKGGTHVEQFFGPGTRLTVL.

V and J are TRBV5-8 and TRBJ1-5; maybe TRBD1 (6 bases). V lost 4 bases and J 4 bases, leaving 12 bases between the germline ends. The CDR3 runs 14 residues. Germline V gene lookup returns CDR1 SGHTS and CDR2 YDEGEE. This CDR3 is CASSIPDRNQPQHF. In nucleotides, the CDR3 is TGTGCCAGCAGCATACCGGACAGAAATCAGCCCCAGCATTTT.

In the case of this clone: The same CDR3 is also encoded by other DNA sequences in this sample. This chain uses TRBV12-5 with TRBJ1-3, with D possibly matching TRBD1 (5 bases). Germline V gives CDR1 LGHNT, CDR2 FRNRAP. Trimming removed 4 bases at V and 3 bases at J, with 10 bases between. This CDR3 has 14 amino acids. In DNA form, the CDR3 reads TGTGCTAGTGGTTCCGGGACTGGTGGAAACACCATATATTTT. Amino acids: CASGSGTGGNTIYF.

The rearrangement joins TRBV7-9 to TRBJ2-7, with 7 bases identical to TRBD1. The V segment lost 1 base and the J segment 0 bases; nucleotides outside the gene matches: 9. Germline CDR1 reads SEHNR; CDR2 reads FQNEAQ (reference sequence). CDR3 size: 17 residues. CDR3 sequence (DNA): TGTGCCAGCAGCTTAGGAGGCTCAGGGGGTCCCTCCTACGAGCAGTACTTC. It is translated as CASSLGGSGGPSYEQYF. Full variable domain (missing parts from reference TRBV7-9 and TRBJ2-7): DTGVSQNPRHKITKRGQNVTFRCDPISEHNRLYWYRQTLGQGPEFLTYFQNEAQLEKSRLLSDRFSAERPKGSFSTLEIQRTEQGDSAMYLCASSLGGSGGPSYEQYFGPGTRLTVT.

This clone was recorded a few times. The V call is TRBV11-1, the J call TRBJ2-7; 9 nucleotides line up with TRBD1. V trimming: 2 bases; J trimming: 4 bases; junction bases outside the gene matches: 6. CDR1 is SGHAT, CDR2 FQDESV, per germline (reference sequence). The CDR3 extends over 15 amino acids. CDR3 coding DNA: TGTGCCAGCAGCTTATGGACAGGGGTTTCGTACGAGCAGTACTTC. Amino acids: CASSLWTGVSYEQYF.

This clone occurred a few times. This chain connects TRBV19 to TRBJ1-1; a possible D gene is TRBD1 (5 bases). The V and J ends lost 4 bases and 6 bases respectively, with 12 bases between them. CDR1 is LNHDA, CDR2 SQIVND, per germline (reference sequence). This CDR3 is 13 amino acids long. The chain's CDR3 is CASSTPLGAEAFF. The CDR3 DNA reads as TGTGCCAGTAGTACCCCCTTGGGGGCTGAAGCTTTCTTT.

This clone was seen a handful of times. CDR3 sequence reads: CAWGSGNTGELFF. CDR3 nucleotides: TGTGCCTGGGGTAGCGGAAACACCGGGGAGCTGTTTTTT. The chain employs TRBV30 and TRBJ2-2; tentative D call: TRBD2 (6 bases). Per the germline V gene, CDR1 is GTSNPN and CDR2 is SVGIG (reference sequence). This CDR3 has 13 residues. V lost 5 bases to trimming and J lost 2 bases, with 9 bases between them.

This sequence joins TRBV7-3 and TRBJ2-2, with D tentatively TRBD1 (6 bases). This CDR3 spans 14 amino acids. Per the germline V gene, CDR1 is SGHTA and CDR2 is FQGTGA. The V end was cut by 5 bases, the J end by 6 bases, with 13 bases between. The DNA of the CDR3 is TGTGCCAGCAGCCTAAAATCAGGGGCCGGGGAGCTGTTTTTT. It is translated as CASSLKSGAGELFF.

For this clone: Other nucleotide sequences in the sample specify the same CDR3. The gene calls are TRBV27 and TRBJ2-7; possible D gene TRBD2, 6 bases. CDR3 size: 12 residues. In germline, CDR1 is MNHEY, CDR2 SMNVEV (reference sequence). Trimming left V 4 bases short and J 3 bases short, with 7 bases between. CDR3 nucleotides: TGTGCCAGCAGTTCGCGGGGCTACGAGCAGTACTTC. Translating gives CASSSRGYEQYF.

The gene calls are TRBV28 and TRBJ1-2, with a possible D match to TRBD1 (5 bases). Trimming took off 6 bases at V and 3 bases at J, with 11 bases between the two ends. From germline, CDR1 is MDHEN and CDR2 SYDVKM. The CDR3 has 13 residues. Here the CDR3 reads CASRRRGDYGYTF. The CDR3 DNA reads TGTGCCAGCAGAAGAAGGGGAGACTATGGCTACACCTTC.

The gene calls are TRBV7-2 and TRBJ1-2, with a tentative D call TRBD1 (6 bases). The V and J ends lost 1 base and 4 bases respectively, with 13 bases between them. This CDR3 comprises 15 residues. Looked up from germline, CDR1 is SGHTA and CDR2 is FQGNSA. The CDR3 DNA sequence: TGTGCCAGCAGCTTAGTCGGGGGGCTCCGCTATGGCTACACCTTC. Translating gives CASSLVGGLRYGYTF.

The V gene is TRBV6-5, the J gene TRBJ1-5; 11 nucleotides agree with TRBD1. The V segment lost 2 bases and the J segment 7 bases; nucleotides outside the gene matches: 1. The CDR3 is 14 residues long. Germline CDR1 MNHEY, CDR2 SVGAGI. The CDR3 sequence is CASSYGTGGQPQHF. The CDR3 nucleotides read TGTGCCAGCAGTTACGGGACAGGGGGACAGCCCCAGCATTTT.

A word on this clone: This specimen includes other DNA sequences encoding the same CDR3. The CDR3 sequence: CASSRDRGLYNEQFF. CDR3 nucleotide sequence: TGTGCCAGCAGCCGGGACAGGGGGCTCTACAATGAGCAGTTCTTC. This chain joins TRBV5-8 and TRBJ2-1; TRBD1 matches 12 bases. Per the germline V gene, CDR1 is SGHTS and CDR2 is YDEGEE. The CDR3 is 15 residues long. V trimming: 4 bases; J trimming: 3 bases; junction bases outside the gene matches: 2.

The rearrangement joins TRBV18 to TRBJ2-1; D could derive from TRBD1 or TRBD2 (5 bases each). Germline lookup yields CDR1 KGHSH and CDR2 LQKENI. Trimming pared 0 bases from V and 8 bases from J, leaving 14 bases between. The length of the CDR3 is 15 residues. The CDR3 DNA sequence: TGTGCCAGCTCACCACCGGGACCCTCGGAGGATGAGCAGTTCTTC. The encoded protein is CASSPPGPSEDEQFF.

For the CDR3, the DNA is TGTGCCAGCTCACGACAGGGGGCGTTCATGGATGAGCAGTTCTTC. This sequence encodes CASSRQGAFMDEQFF. The V and J genes are TRBV18 and TRBJ2-1; 10 bases fit TRBD1. Trimming took 4 bases from V and 8 from J; bases not matched to a gene: 8. CDR1 is KGHSH, CDR2 LQKENI, per germline. This CDR3 spans 15 amino acids. The entire variable domain, with the rest obtained from reference TRBV18 and TRBJ2-1, is as follows: NAGVMQNPRHLVRRRGQEARLRCSPMKGHSHVYWYRQLPEEGLKFMVYLQKENIIDESGMPKERFSAEFPKEGPSILRIQQVVRGDSAAYFCASSRQGAFMDEQFFGPGTRLTVL.

The V gene is TRBV4-1, the J gene TRBJ2-1, with TRBD2 matching 11 bases. The V gene's germline CDR1 is MGHRA and CDR2 YSYEKL. Unmatched junction bases numbered 7, after V lost 0 bases and J lost 6 bases. The CDR3 spans 17 residues. In DNA form, the CDR3 reads TGCGCCAGCAGCCAAGATGGGGCTAGCGGGAGGCCCAATGAGCAGTTCTTC. It translates to CASSQDGASGRPNEQFF.

The chain joins TRBV7-8 to TRBJ2-6; D is ambiguous. The CDR3 loop spans 17 amino acids. Trimming cost V 2 bases and J 0 bases, with 11 bases left between them. Germline loops: CDR1 SGHVS, CDR2 FQNEAQ. The CDR3 DNA reads TGTGCCAGCAGCTTAAACCCGTGGGGCTCTGGGGCCAACGTCCTGACTTTC. It codes for CASSLNPWGSGANVLTF.

The rearrangement joins TRBV7-9 to TRBJ1-4, with D uncertain. V dropped 2 bases and J dropped 0 bases, with 7 bases sitting between them. There are 15 residues in the CDR3. CDR1 and CDR2 from the germline V gene are SEHNR and FQNEAQ (reference sequence). In nucleotides, the CDR3 is TGTGCCAGCAGCTTAAGGGAAACAACTAATGAAAAACTGTTTTTT. This codes for CASSLRETTNEKLFF.

The chain combines TRBV11-2 with TRBJ1-4; D gene ambiguous. The CDR3 contains 17 residues. Trimming cost V 2 bases and J 0 bases, with 13 bases left between them. CDR1 is SGHAT, CDR2 FQNNGV, per germline. CDR3 amino acids: CASSLSTAYATNEKLFF. In DNA form, the CDR3 reads TGTGCCAGCAGCTTAAGTACAGCTTATGCAACTAATGAAAAACTGTTTTTT.

CDR3 amino acids: CASKLHRDNEKLFF. The CDR3 nucleotides are TGTGCCAGTAAACTTCACAGGGATAATGAAAAACTGTTTTTT. The rearrangement uses TRBV19 and TRBJ1-4, with D possibly matching TRBD1 (6 bases). V lost 7 bases and J 4 bases, leaving 13 bases between the germline ends. Per the germline V gene, CDR1 is LNHDA and CDR2 is SQIVND (reference sequence). This CDR3 has 14 amino acids.

The DNA of the CDR3 is TGTGCCAGCAGCTTAGAGACTAGCGGGAGTGCGCAGTACTTC. Its protein product is CASSLETSGSAQYF. V usage is TRBV7-2 and J usage is TRBJ2-7, with 12 positions matching TRBD2. The CDR3 length is 14 residues. The germline CDR1 and CDR2 sequences are SGHTA and FQGNSA. Unmatched junction bases numbered 4, after V lost 1 base and J lost 9 bases.

The chain recombines TRBV11-2 with TRBJ1-3; D is unresolved. Germline CDR1 reads SGHAT; CDR2 reads FQNNGV. The CDR3 runs to 14 residues. Trimming shortened V by 5 bases and J by 4 bases, and 12 bases separated the two germline ends. The CDR3 protein is CASSLREGGNTIYF. The DNA for the CDR3 is TGTGCCAGCAGCCTTCGAGAGGGAGGAAACACCATATATTTT.

CDR3 protein: CASSSRGPYGYTF. In DNA form, the CDR3 reads TGTGCCAGCAGCTCCCGAGGGCCTTATGGCTACACCTTC. V is TRBV7-2 and J is TRBJ1-2, with D uncertain. The CDR3 has 13 residues. Trimming removed 4 bases at V and 5 bases at J, with 11 bases between. Germline CDR1 SGHTA, CDR2 FQGNSA. Supplemented by reference TRBV7-2 and TRBJ1-2, the full variable domain reads GAGVSQSPSNKVTEKGKDVELRCDPISGHTALYWYRQSLGQGLEFLIYFQGNSAPDKSGLPSDRFSAERTGGSVSTLTIQRTQQEDSAVYLCASSSRGPYGYTFGSGTRLTVV.

The chain employs TRBV5-1 and TRBJ2-3, with TRBD2 matching over 9 bases. V trimming: 7 bases; J trimming: 4 bases; junction bases outside the gene matches: 10. The CDR3 is 15 residues long. Germline V gene sequence: CDR1 SGHRS, CDR2 YFSETQ. As DNA, the CDR3 is TGCGCCAGCGACGAGGAGCGGGAGGCTCCAGATACGCAGTATTTT. It translates to CASDEEREAPDTQYF. The complete variable domain, with remaining parts taken from reference TRBV5-1 and TRBJ2-3, reads KAGVTQTPRYLIKTRGQQVTLSCSPISGHRSVSWYQQTPGQGLQFLFEYFSETQRNKGNFPGRFSGRQFSNSRSEMNVSTLELGDSALYLCASDEEREAPDTQYFGPGTRLTVL.

The chain links TRBV10-3 to TRBJ1-1, with D hard to call. CDR3 length: 12 residues. Deletions cut 3 bases from V and 1 base from J, with 3 bases between. Germline assignment: CDR1 ENHRY and CDR2 SYGVKD. CDR3 coding DNA: TGTGCCATCAGTGATTGGAACACTGAAGCTTTCTTT. Its protein product is CAISDWNTEAFF.

This chain links TRBV7-3 with TRBJ2-7, with 7 nucleotides matching TRBD2. CDR3 length: 16 residues. V dropped 1 base and J dropped 1; count of bases not matched to a gene: 7. The germline V gene has CDR1 SGHTA and CDR2 FQGTGA. The CDR3, as DNA: TGTGCCAGCAGCTTAAAGGGAGGGACGCTTTCCTACGAGCAGTACTTC. This translates into CASSLKGGTLSYEQYF.

J is TRBJ2-1 and V is TRBV13; the D gene is possibly TRBD2 (5 bases). Deletions cut 2 bases from V and 5 bases from J, with 13 bases between. CDR1 is PRHDT, CDR2 FYEKMQ, per germline (reference sequence). The CDR3 runs to 15 residues. DNA of the CDR3: TGTGCCAGCAGCTTAAGGTTGTGGCGGGACAATGAGCAGTTCTTC. Amino acid sequence: CASSLRLWRDNEQFF.

The chain has TRBV28 and TRBJ1-2; D might be TRBD1 (5 bases). The germline V gene has CDR1 MDHEN and CDR2 SYDVKM. V lost 4 bases to trimming and J lost 6 bases, with 12 bases between them. This CDR3 region has 13 residues. The DNA for the CDR3 is TGTGCCAGCAGTTCTTGGGGAGGGGATGGCTACACCTTC. This codes for CASSSWGGDGYTF.